The 32 T cell receptor beta chains presented below share a single source sample, sequenced in a study of shared clonotypes between healthy human individuals. This table comes from immunoSEQ multiplex PCR, and its TCRdb copy is limited to in-frame clones, with some not included. Of about 2 million clones in the sample, roughly 94% were seen once. What was sequenced was naive CD4+ T cells sorted from blood. Subset denoted: CD45RA+ positively selected. The receptors derive from a man aged 18 to 30 in good health.

A few counts support this clone. The V call is TRBV6-1, the J call TRBJ1-4; 11 bases fit TRBD1. CDR1 is MNHNS and CDR2 is SASEGT in the germline V gene. This CDR3 has 14 residues. V was clipped by 6 bases and J by 5 bases; unmatched bases: 2. CDR3 in amino acids: CASRDRGRNEKLFF. The CDR3 DNA reads TGTGCCAGCAGGGACAGGGGGCGAAATGAAAAACTGTTTTTT.

The chain couples TRBV6-1 to TRBJ1-5, with D perhaps TRBD1 (5 bases). There are 15 residues in the CDR3. Trimming took 1 base from V and 6 from J, leaving 13 bases between them. Germline assignment: CDR1 MNHNS and CDR2 SASEGT. As DNA, the CDR3 is TGTGCCAGCAGTGAAGGCAGGGTCGTGGGTCAGCCCCAGCATTTT. This sequence encodes CASSEGRVVGQPQHF.

The rearrangement links TRBV30 to TRBJ2-3, with D possibly being TRBD2 (8 bases). The V gene's germline CDR1 is GTSNPN and CDR2 SVGIG (reference sequence). The CDR3 sequence is 15 residues long. Trimming removed 3 bases from V and 5 bases from J, with 18 bases in between. The CDR3 loop is CAWRPREGARDTQYF. The DNA for the CDR3 is TGTGCCTGGAGGCCCCGGGAGGGGGCGCGAGATACGCAGTATTTT.

The chain links TRBV14 to TRBJ1-5, with D perhaps TRBD1 (5 bases). Germline V gives CDR1 SGHDN, CDR2 FVKESK. This CDR3 is 12 amino acids long. The V and J ends lost 4 bases and 4 bases respectively, with 5 bases between them. CDR3 protein: CASSRQNQPQHF. For the CDR3, the DNA is TGTGCCAGCAGCCGACAGAATCAGCCCCAGCATTTT.

This clone is a singleton in its sample. The same CDR3 can be traced to other DNA sequences in this sample. The gene calls are TRBV6-5 and TRBJ1-1; D not resolved. The V end lost 3 bases, the J end lost 4 bases, and 12 bases lay between the germline ends. This CDR3 is 14 amino acids long. CDR1 is MNHEY, CDR2 SVGAGI, per germline. This chain's CDR3 is CASSYSGPGTEAFF. CDR3 bases: TGTGCCAGCAGTTATTCTGGGCCTGGCACTGAAGCTTTCTTT.

The chain has TRBV27 and TRBJ2-7; possible D gene TRBD1, 7 bases. The CDR3 totals 15 residues. Trimming took off 2 bases at V and 4 bases at J, with 15 bases between the two ends. CDR1 and CDR2 from the germline V gene are MNHEY and SMNVEV (reference sequence). The CDR3: CASSLRGAGGYEQYF. The CDR3 coding sequence is TGTGCCAGCAGTTTAAGGGGGGCAGGGGGTTACGAGCAGTACTTC.

The gene calls are TRBV6-5 and TRBJ2-5; the match to TRBD1 covers 7 bases. The CDR3 is made up of 15 amino acids. V shed 5 bases and J 4 bases; nucleotides not matched to a gene: 10. CDR1 and CDR2 from the germline V gene are MNHEY and SVGAGI. In DNA, the CDR3 is TGTGCCAGCAGTAACCAACAGGGGATAGGAGAGACCCAGTACTTC. As protein: CASSNQQGIGETQYF.

The chain uses TRBV6-5 and TRBJ1-1, with a weak D call TRBD1 (5 bases). Germline CDR1 and CDR2: MNHEY and SVGAGI. The CDR3 is made up of 15 amino acids. The V and J ends lost 6 bases and 1 base respectively, with 15 bases between them. CDR3 residues: CASSQGTQGNTEAFF. DNA of the CDR3: TGTGCCAGCAGCCAAGGGACTCAGGGGAACACTGAAGCTTTCTTT.

The chain combines TRBV21-1 with TRBJ2-7. TRBV21-1 counts as a pseudogene. This CDR3 region has 14 residues. CDR3 in DNA: TGTGCCAGCAGCAAAGGGACGGCTGATGGCGAGCAGTACTTC. Residues: CASSKGTADGEQYF.

The chain employs TRBV6-1 and TRBJ1-4; 11 bases are a match to TRBD1. J gave up 10 bases and V 8 bases, and 9 bases lay outside the gene matches. In germline, CDR1 is MNHNS, CDR2 SASEGT. The CDR3 length is 14 residues. The CDR3: CASQNPGTGGKLFF. CDR3 DNA sequence: TGTGCCAGCCAGAATCCGGGGACAGGGGGAAAACTGTTTTTT.

This clone was counted a single time. The V and J genes are TRBV6-5 and TRBJ1-3, with D unclear. Germline CDR1 MNHEY, CDR2 SVGAGI. V shed 10 bases and J shed 0 bases, with 10 bases lying between them. The CDR3 runs 13 residues. CDR3 loop: CATRGLSGNTIYF. CDR3 DNA sequence: TGTGCCACCCGAGGACTCTCTGGAAACACCATATATTTT.

This clone has just one count. The V and J genes are TRBV4-3 and TRBJ2-1; 8 bases map to TRBD1. Germline V gene lookup returns CDR1 LGHNA and CDR2 YSLEER. The CDR3 spans 15 residues. V lost 5 bases to trimming and J lost 5 bases; unmatched junction nucleotides: 8. CDR3 DNA sequence: TGCGCCAGCAGCTCCGCAGGGGGCTCTAACAATGAGCAGTTCTTC. This codes for CASSSAGGSNNEQFF.

A word on this clone: This sequence may be a read error, since a much larger clone differs from it by one base. The rearrangement joins TRBV2 to TRBJ2-7; 8 nucleotides align to TRBD1. Germline V gene lookup returns CDR1 SNHLY and CDR2 FYNNEI. The CDR3 sequence is 13 residues long. DNA for the CDR3: TGTGCCAGCAGCCGGACAGGGACCTACGGGCAGTACTTC. This sequence encodes CASSRTGTYGQYF.

The chain carries TRBV6-1 and TRBJ2-5, with D possibly TRBD2 on 6 matching bases. Trimming left V 10 bases short and J 5 bases short, with 14 bases between. Germline CDR1 reads MNHNS; CDR2 reads SASEGT. This CDR3 region has 12 residues. The CDR3, as DNA: TGTGCCATGGAGGGGAATAGCGAGACCCAGTACTTC. This sequence encodes CAMEGNSETQYF.

V gene TRBV5-3 combines with J gene TRBJ1-5; no definite D call. TRBV5-3 is labeled an ORF, and its function is uncertain. The CDR3 sequence is 12 residues long. With 5 bases removed from V and 7 bases from J, the gap between germline ends came to 10 bases. CDR3 protein: CARRVGNQPQHF. The CDR3 nucleotides read TGTGCCAGAAGGGTAGGGAACCAGCCCCAGCATTTT.

The chain is built from TRBV2 and TRBJ2-1; D is tentatively TRBD1 or TRBD2 (5 bases each). The CDR3 sequence is 15 residues long. Trimming took 7 bases from V and 2 from J, leaving 15 bases between them. The germline V gene encodes CDR1 SNHLY and CDR2 FYNNEI. CDR3 residues: CASTRDQGPYNEQFF. The CDR3 DNA reads TGTGCCAGCACCAGGGACCAAGGGCCCTACAATGAGCAGTTCTTC.

The V and J genes are TRBV10-3 and TRBJ1-1; 10 bases are shared with TRBD1. The CDR3 loop spans 14 amino acids. J gave up 4 bases and V 5 bases, and 4 bases lay outside the gene matches. The germline V gene has CDR1 ENHRY and CDR2 SYGVKD. The CDR3, as DNA: TGTGCCATCAGTCCCGGGGACAGGGGCACTGAAGCTTTCTTT. Translating gives CAISPGDRGTEAFF.

J is TRBJ2-5 and V is TRBV28; TRBD1 agrees at 11 bases. The ends lost 6 bases at V and 4 bases at J; junction bases unmatched: 22. Per germline, CDR1 MDHEN and CDR2 SYDVKM. CDR3 length equals 20 residues. This CDR3 reads CASRRTTKTSDRGRGETQYF. DNA for the CDR3: TGTGCCAGCAGACGTACGACTAAGACATCGGACAGGGGGCGCGGAGAGACCCAGTACTTC.

This clone was counted a single time. The rearrangement joins TRBV27 to TRBJ1-5; D is uncertain. The germline CDR1 and CDR2 sequences are MNHEY and SMNVEV (reference sequence). This CDR3 has 13 residues. V was cut by 8 bases and J by 1 base, with 9 bases left in between. The DNA for the CDR3 is TGTGCCAGCGGACCCAAGAGCAATCAGCCCCAGCATTTT. Translating gives CASGPKSNQPQHF.

The chain employs TRBV30 and TRBJ2-3, with 7 bases aligning to TRBD2. This CDR3 is built from 15 residues. Unmatched junction bases numbered 7, after V lost 4 bases and J lost 0 bases. Germline V gives CDR1 GTSNPN, CDR2 SVGIG (reference sequence). The CDR3 DNA follows: TGTGCCTGGAACTGGGGGGGGTCTAGCACAGATACGCAGTATTTT. The encoded protein is CAWNWGGSSTDTQYF.

The chain joins TRBV6-5 to TRBJ1-2; D is unresolved. The CDR3 is 13 amino acids. Germline CDR1 and CDR2: MNHEY and SVGAGI. The V end was cut by 6 bases, the J end by 4 bases, with 12 bases between. CDR3 loop: CASSISRLYGYTF. For the CDR3, the DNA is TGTGCCAGCAGCATCTCGAGGCTCTATGGCTACACCTTC.

V and J are TRBV7-2 and TRBJ2-1; 10 positions agree with TRBD2. In germline, CDR1 is SGHTA, CDR2 FQGNSA. The junction had 6 bases not matched to a gene; V was cut back by 4 bases and J by 3 bases. The CDR3 spans 16 residues. The CDR3 here is CASSSLAGGVYNEQFF. CDR3 DNA sequence: TGTGCCAGCAGCTCTTTAGCGGGAGGAGTCTACAATGAGCAGTTCTTC.

The J gene is TRBJ1-1, the V gene TRBV9; 8 bases align to TRBD1. Trimming took 2 bases from V and 6 from J; bases not matched to a gene: 3. The CDR3 has 13 residues. Germline assignment: CDR1 SGDLS and CDR2 YYNGEE. CDR3 protein: CASSVGTGAEAFF. CDR3 bases: TGTGCCAGCAGCGTCGGGACAGGCGCTGAAGCTTTCTTT.

On this clone itself: This CDR3 is also generated by other DNA sequences in the sample. This chain uses TRBV5-1 with TRBJ2-7, with no clear D. The CDR3 loop spans 15 amino acids. Germline CDR1 SGHRS, CDR2 YFSETQ. The V end lost 0 bases, the J end lost 0 bases, and 10 bases lay between the germline ends. The CDR3 nucleotides are TGCGCCAGCAGCTTGGGGGTCGGGTCCTCCTACGAGCAGTACTTC. It encodes CASSLGVGSSYEQYF.

The chain carries TRBV18 and TRBJ2-7; TRBD1 matches at 8 bases. V trimming: 4 bases; J trimming: 6 bases; junction bases outside the gene matches: 14. The CDR3 loop spans 16 amino acids. CDR1 is KGHSH, CDR2 LQKENI, per germline. The CDR3 spells CASSQPGQDGVGEQYF. The CDR3 bases are TGTGCCAGCTCACAACCGGGACAGGATGGGGTCGGCGAGCAGTACTTC.

With regard to this clone: Additional DNA sequences in this sample encode the identical CDR3. V and J are TRBV9 and TRBJ2-2; 8 nucleotides match TRBD2. Germline CDR1 reads SGDLS; CDR2 reads YYNGEE. Unmatched junction bases numbered 4, after V lost 1 base and J lost 2 bases. This CDR3 has 16 residues. The CDR3 DNA follows: TGTGCCAGCAGCGTAACTAGCGGACTCAACACCGGGGAGCTGTTTTTT. Translation gives CASSVTSGLNTGELFF.

The J gene is TRBJ2-7, the V gene TRBV27; TRBD1 matches 9 bases. Trimming at V came to 5 bases and at J to 5 bases, leaving 13 bases not matched to a gene. The V gene's germline CDR1 is MNHEY and CDR2 SMNVEV (reference sequence). The CDR3 has 16 amino acids. Here the CDR3 DNA reads TGTGCCAGCAGTCTAGCCTGGGACAGGGTGATCAACGAGCAGTACTTC. Translated, it gives CASSLAWDRVINEQYF.

Note on this clone: The sample has other DNA sequences that encode this CDR3 too. The chain couples TRBV20-1 to TRBJ2-1; D is unclear. Per the germline V gene, CDR1 is DFQATT and CDR2 is SNEGSKA (reference sequence). The CDR3 consists of 10 residues. V was clipped by 3 bases and J by 7 bases, with 4 bases between them. Written as DNA, the CDR3 is TGCAGTGCTAGTCGGAATGAGCAGTTCTTC. This translates into CSASRNEQFF.

The rearrangement joins TRBV6-1 to TRBJ1-5, with TRBD1 as a possible D gene (5 bases). From germline, CDR1 is MNHNS and CDR2 SASEGT. The length of the CDR3 is 14 residues. The germline V and J ends were trimmed by 3 bases and 2 bases, with 8 bases remaining between them. The CDR3 region has the DNA TGTGCCAGCAGTGATTGGGGGGGCAATCAGCCCCAGCATTTT. Translation: CASSDWGGNQPQHF.

The chain carries TRBV10-3 and TRBJ2-7; D not certain. V lost 0 bases to trimming and J lost 7 bases, with 4 bases between them. The V gene's germline CDR1 is ENHRY and CDR2 SYGVKD. This CDR3 region has 11 residues. The CDR3 nucleotides are TGTGCCATCAGTGAGTCGAGTGAGCAGTACTTC. Its translation is CAISESSEQYF.

This chain uses TRBV6-1 with TRBJ2-1; D is uncertain. Trimming removed 2 bases from V and 9 bases from J, with 14 bases in between. CDR1 MNHNS and CDR2 SASEGT come from the germline V gene. This CDR3 is built from 14 residues. DNA of the CDR3: TGTGCCAGCAGTGAAACCCCAGATCGTGGTGAGCAGTTCTTC. Its protein product is CASSETPDRGEQFF.

The chain carries TRBV29-1 and TRBJ2-3, with 12 nucleotides matching TRBD2. Germline CDR1 and CDR2: SQVTM and ANQGSEA. CDR3 length: 15 amino acids. V shed 5 bases and J 3 bases; nucleotides not matched to a gene: 6. CDR3 DNA: TGCAGCGTTTTGCTAGCGGGGGGGATGACAGATACGCAGTATTTT. Amino acids: CSVLLAGGMTDTQYF.